This TCR beta chain is drawn from a study of circulating CD8 cells and anti-PD-1 response in melanoma. Looking at the study overall: Non-responders showed stable or progressive disease; responders showed complete or partial response. Notes on the study in general: Previously treated and treatment-naive patients were pooled together. Clonotype sharing was highest between DPOS and TIGIT subsets. Generally, no replicate experiments were performed.

The CDR3 covers 19 residues. From germline, CDR1 is MNHEY and CDR2 SMNVEV (reference sequence). Trimming removed 5 bases from V and 4 bases from J; junction bases left unmatched: 18. From live CD3+CD8+TCRalphabeta+ cells, four PD-1 and/or TIGIT subsets were sorted. Using 15 ng of total RNA, TCR libraries were made with the QIAseq Immune Repertoire TCR panel. TCRdb itself ran the reads through MiXCR, one entry per CDR3 protein. The sample contains some 340 distinct CDR3 sequences, approximately 10% of which appear only once. This clonotype is large. The antigen is not known. This clonotype originated in a human donor with melanoma. The sample here was CD8+ T cells from PBMCs, taken at baseline or after one month of anti-PD-1 therapy (not recorded which). The chain has TRBV27 and TRBJ2-7; 12 bases are shared with TRBD1. CDR3 residues: CASSPRWEMPGQGAYEQYF. CDR3 in DNA: TGTGCCAGCAGTCCCCGATGGGAAATGCCGGGACAGGGGGCTTACGAGCAGTACTTC.